This T cell receptor (beta chain) was found in a study of technical replicates of blood from a handful of donors. Repertoires were generated with immunoSEQ multiplex PCR, while TCRdb's copy carries only in-frame clones and drops some. This table has about 81,000 clones, almost 96% appearing once. Germline CDR1 and CDR2: SGHTA and FQGTGA. The CDR3 runs to 17 residues. V was clipped by 1 base and J by 7 bases; unmatched bases: 11. The sequence was obtained from a human donor in good health. V and J are TRBV7-3 and TRBJ2-1; 9 bases line up with TRBD2. The sample comprised T cells isolated from PBMCs. The CDR3 here is CASSLRAGSGSMNEQFF. The CDR3 region has the DNA TGTGCCAGCAGCTTAAGGGCGGGTAGCGGGAGTATGAATGAGCAGTTCTTC. Supplemented by reference TRBV7-3 and TRBJ2-1, the full variable domain reads GAGVSQTPSNKVTEKGKYVELRCDPISGHTALYWYRQSLGQGPEFLIYFQGTGAADDSGLPNDRFFAVRPEGSVSTLKIQRTERGDSAVYLCASSLRAGSGSMNEQFFGPGTRLTVL.